Listed here is a single T cell receptor (beta chain). The antigen is not known. The entry originates in a study of beta chain features in type 1 diabetes. Of the isolated RNA, all was reverse transcribed, and so the sequenced material was expressed TCRB transcripts. Using immunoSEQ multiplex PCR, the repertoire was profiled, and TCRdb retains in-frame clones only, with some absent. The sample shows 60,000 or so clones, around three fifths of them seen only once. The V end lost 1 base, the J end lost 8 bases, and 5 bases lay between the germline ends. Germline loops: CDR1 MGHRA, CDR2 YSYEKL. The CDR3 covers 12 residues. Study-level results: Healthy donors had naive, central memory and Treg TCRB repertoires that appeared less similar than those seen among patients. PCR might pick shorter templates more often, in the same way for patients and controls.

Material for sequencing was Tregs from blood. The rearrangement uses TRBV4-1 and TRBJ2-2; D not certain. The receptor comes from a woman aged 18-30 years in good health. CDR3 sequence (DNA): TGCGCCAGCAGCCAAGGGCCAGGGGAGCTGTTTTTT. Encoded protein: CASSQGPGELFF.